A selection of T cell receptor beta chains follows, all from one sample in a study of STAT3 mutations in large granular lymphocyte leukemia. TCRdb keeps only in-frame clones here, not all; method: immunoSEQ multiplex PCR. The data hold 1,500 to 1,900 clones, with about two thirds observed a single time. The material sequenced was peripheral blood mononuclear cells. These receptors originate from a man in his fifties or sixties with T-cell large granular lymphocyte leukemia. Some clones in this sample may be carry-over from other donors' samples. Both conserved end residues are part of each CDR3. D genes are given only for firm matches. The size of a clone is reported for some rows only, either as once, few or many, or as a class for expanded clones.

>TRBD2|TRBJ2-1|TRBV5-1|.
TGCGCCAGCAGCAGTAATAGCGGGGGCGGAGTGGATGAGCAGTTCTTC
CASSSNSGGGVDEQFF
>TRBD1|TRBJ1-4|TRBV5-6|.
TGTGCCAGCAGCTTGGTCGGCAGGGGGCGCGGGGCTAATGAAAAACTGTTTTTT
CASSLVGRGRGANEKLFF
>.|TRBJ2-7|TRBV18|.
TGTGCCAGCTCACCCGACCTACGCTCCTACGAGCAGTACTTC
CASSPDLRSYEQYF
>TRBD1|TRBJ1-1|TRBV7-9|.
TGTGCCAGCAGCTTTCCCACAGGGGGCTACACTGAAGCTTTCTTT
CASSFPTGGYTEAFF
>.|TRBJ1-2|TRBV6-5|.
TGTGCCAGCAGTTATGGGGGGGTGTTCTATGGCTACACCTTC
CASSYGGVFYGYTF
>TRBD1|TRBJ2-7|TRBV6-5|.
TGTGCCAGCAGTTACTCCGGGACAGGGGGCTACGAGCAGTACTTC
CASSYSGTGGYEQYF
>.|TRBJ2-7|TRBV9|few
TGTGCCAGCAGCCCCGCGGTGACCCTGCTGGGCTACGAGCAGTACTTC
CASSPAVTLLGYEQYF
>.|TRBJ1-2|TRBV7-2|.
TGTGCCAGCAGCTCCGACAGCTCCTATGGCTACACCTTC
CASSSDSSYGYTF
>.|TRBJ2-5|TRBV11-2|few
TGTGCCAGCAGCCTGGAACAGTTGGAGACCCAGTACTTC
CASSLEQLETQYF
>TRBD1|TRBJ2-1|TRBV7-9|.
TGTGCCAGCAGCTTAGCATACAGGGGTTCCTACAATGAGCAGTTCTTC
CASSLAYRGSYNEQFF
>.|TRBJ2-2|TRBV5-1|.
TGCGCCAGCAGCTTGGATACGGTGGCCGGGGAGCTGTTTTTT
CASSLDTVAGELFF
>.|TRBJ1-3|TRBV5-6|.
TGTGCCAGCAGCTTGGCCCAGGGGGGAAACACCATATATTTT
CASSLAQGGNTIYF
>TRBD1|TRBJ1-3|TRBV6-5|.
TGTGCCACCCGGACAGGCTCTGGAAACACCATATATTTT
CATRTGSGNTIYF
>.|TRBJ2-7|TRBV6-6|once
TGTGCCAGCAGTTACTCGAGGGGGGGGACCTACGAGCAGTACTTC
CASSYSRGGTYEQYF
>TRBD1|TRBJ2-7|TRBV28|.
TGTGCCAGCAGTTACAGGGGGCAGGGTGGCTACGAGCAGTACTTC
CASSYRGQGGYEQYF
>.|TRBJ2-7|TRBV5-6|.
TGTGCCAGCAGCCCCGGGACCCACGGCTCCTACGAGCAGTACTTC
CASSPGTHGSYEQYF
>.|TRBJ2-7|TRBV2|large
TGTGCCCGCCAAGGAGGGGGCAACTACGAGCAGTACTTC
CARQGGGNYEQYF
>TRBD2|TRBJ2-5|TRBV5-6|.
TGTGCCAGCAGCCAGCGGGAGGGCCTCTGGGAGACCCAGTACTTC
CASSQREGLWETQYF
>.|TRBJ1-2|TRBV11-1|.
TGTGCCAGCAGCTTTACCAGCTCGACTCCGGGCTACACCTTC
CASSFTSSTPGYTF
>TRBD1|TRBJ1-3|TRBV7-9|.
TGTGCCAGCAGCCAAGGACAGGCCAACACCATATATTTT
CASSQGQANTIYF
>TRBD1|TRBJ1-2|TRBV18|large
TGTGCCAGCTCAAGGGAGACAGGGGATGGCTACACCTTC
CASSRETGDGYTF
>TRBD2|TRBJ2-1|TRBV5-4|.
TGTGCCACTGTAGCGGGAGGTTTCAATGAGCAGTTCTTC
CATVAGGFNEQFF
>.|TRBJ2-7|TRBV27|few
TGTGCCAGCAGTTGGGCGGCACCAGGTTACGAGCAGTACTTC
CASSWAAPGYEQYF
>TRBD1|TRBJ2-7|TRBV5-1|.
TGCGCCAGCAGCTTGAGGGGGACAGGGGTCCCCTACGAGCAGTACTTC
CASSLRGTGVPYEQYF
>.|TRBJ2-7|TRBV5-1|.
TGCGCCAGCAGCTTGGCTTCCCAGGGATTCTACGAGCAGTACTTC
CASSLASQGFYEQYF
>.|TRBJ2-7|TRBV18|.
TGTGCCAGCTCCCCGGGCGGATCCTACGAGCAGTACTTC
CASSPGGSYEQYF
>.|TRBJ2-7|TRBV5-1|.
TGCGCCAGCAGTGGGGGCCCAACCTACGAGCAGTACTTC
CASSGGPTYEQYF
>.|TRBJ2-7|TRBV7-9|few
TGTGCCAGCAGCCCAGGGACATACTACGAGCAGTACTTC
CASSPGTYYEQYF
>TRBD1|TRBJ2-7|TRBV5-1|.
TGCGCCAGCAGGTCCCGGACAGGGGGCTCCTACGAGCAGTACTTC
CASRSRTGGSYEQYF
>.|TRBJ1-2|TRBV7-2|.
TGTGCCAGCAGCAGGGACGGTTATGGCTACACCTTC
CASSRDGYGYTF
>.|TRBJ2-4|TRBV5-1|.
TGCGCCAGCAGCTTGGCAGGGATGGGACTCCCCAGCATTCAGTACTTC
CASSLAGMGLPSIQYF
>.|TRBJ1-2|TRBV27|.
TGTGCCAGCAGTCCCTATGGTTACGGAGATGGCTACACCTTC
CASSPYGYGDGYTF
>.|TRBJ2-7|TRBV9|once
TGTGCCAGCAGCCTAGGTGGGACATTGTCCTACGAGCAGTACTTC
CASSLGGTLSYEQYF
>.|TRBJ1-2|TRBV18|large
TGTGCCAGCTCACCAGACAGGCGGCGGGATGGCTACACCTTC
CASSPDRRRDGYTF
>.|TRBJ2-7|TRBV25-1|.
TGTGCCAGCAGTGCGACAGGCCACGAGCAGTACTTC
CASSATGHEQYF
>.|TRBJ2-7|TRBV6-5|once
TGTGCCAACAGTTACTCTCCGGACAGCTCCGAGCAGTACTTC
CANSYSPDSSEQYF
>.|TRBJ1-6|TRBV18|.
TGTGCCAGCTCACCGTGGAGTGGGAGCTCCTATAATTCACCCCTCCACTTT
CASSPWSGSSYNSPLHF
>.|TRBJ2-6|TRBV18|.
TGTGCCAGCTCAGCGAGTTTCGGGGCTGGGGCCAACGTCCTGACTTTC
CASSASFGAGANVLTF
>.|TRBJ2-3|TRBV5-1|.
TGCGCCAGCAGGGGGCGTTCTGGCACAGATACGCAGTATTTT
CASRGRSGTDTQYF
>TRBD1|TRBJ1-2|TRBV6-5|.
TGTGCCACTTCGGGACAGGGCCTCTATGGCTACACCTTC
CATSGQGLYGYTF
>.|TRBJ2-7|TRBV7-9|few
TGTGCCAGCAGCCGTCTCGGGGATCGTTCGTACGAGCAGTACTTC
CASSRLGDRSYEQYF
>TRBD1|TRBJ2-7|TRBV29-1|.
TGCAGCGTCCACTTTCCGGACAGGGGCCCCTCCTACGAGCAGTACTTC
CSVHFPDRGPSYEQYF
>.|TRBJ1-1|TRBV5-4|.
TGTGCCAGCAGCTGGAGTCTGGGGGCGAGCACTGAAGCTTTCTTT
CASSWSLGASTEAFF
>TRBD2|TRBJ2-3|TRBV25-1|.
TGTGCCAGCAGTCCGAGCGGGGGGTCAGATACGCAGTATTTT
CASSPSGGSDTQYF
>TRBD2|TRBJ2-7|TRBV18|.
TGTGCCAGCTCATCTTTAGCGGGGGGACAGGAAGAGCAGTACTTC
CASSSLAGGQEEQYF
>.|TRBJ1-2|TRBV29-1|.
TGCAGCGTTGTACTTGGCGATGGCTACACCTTC
CSVVLGDGYTF
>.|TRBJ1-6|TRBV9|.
TGTGCCAGCAGCTCAGGGACAATTGGGAATTCACCCCTCCACTTT
CASSSGTIGNSPLHF
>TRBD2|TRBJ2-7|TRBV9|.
TGTGCCAGCAGCGTAGTCGCGGGAGCTCCTCCTGTCGAGCAGTACTTC
CASSVVAGAPPVEQYF
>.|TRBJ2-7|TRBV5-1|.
TGCGCCAGCAGCCGGGAGGGGGCCGTCTACGAGCAGTACTTC
CASSREGAVYEQYF
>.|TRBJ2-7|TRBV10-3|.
TGTGCCATCAGTGAGTCTGATGGAAGCTCCTACGAGCAGTACTTC
CAISESDGSSYEQYF
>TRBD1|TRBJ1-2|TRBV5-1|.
TGCGCCAGCAGCTTAGGACAGGCAGTGACTGCTAACTATGGCTACACCTTC
CASSLGQAVTANYGYTF
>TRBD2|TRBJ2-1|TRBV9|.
TGTGCCAGCAGCGTAGGGCTAGCGGGCCCACAAAGTGAGCAGTTCTTC
CASSVGLAGPQSEQFF
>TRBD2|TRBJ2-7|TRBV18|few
TGTGCCAGCTCACCACTGGGCGGGAGTAGAGACGAGCAGTACTTC
CASSPLGGSRDEQYF
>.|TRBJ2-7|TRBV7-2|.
TGTGCCAGCAGCTTACGACAAGAGACAGGAGTACACGAGCAGTACTTC
CASSLRQETGVHEQYF
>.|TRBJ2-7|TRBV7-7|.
TGTGCCAGCAGGCCACGGGAGCATGTCTACGAGCAGTACTTC
CASRPREHVYEQYF